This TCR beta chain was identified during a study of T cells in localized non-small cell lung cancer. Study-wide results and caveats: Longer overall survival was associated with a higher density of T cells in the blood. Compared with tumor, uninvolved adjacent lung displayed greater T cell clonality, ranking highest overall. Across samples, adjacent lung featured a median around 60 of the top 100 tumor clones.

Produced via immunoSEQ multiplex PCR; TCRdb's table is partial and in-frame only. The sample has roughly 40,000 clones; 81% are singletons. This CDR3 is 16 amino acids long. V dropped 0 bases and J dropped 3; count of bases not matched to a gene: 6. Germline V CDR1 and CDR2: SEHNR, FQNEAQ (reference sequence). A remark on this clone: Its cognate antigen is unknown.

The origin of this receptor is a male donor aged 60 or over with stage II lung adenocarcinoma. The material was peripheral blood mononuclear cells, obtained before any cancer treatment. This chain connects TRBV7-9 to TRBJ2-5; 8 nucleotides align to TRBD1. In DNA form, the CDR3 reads TGTGCCAGCAGCTTAGCTGCAGGGGGCCGGGAAGAGACCCAGTACTTC. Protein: CASSLAAGGREETQYF.